This T cell receptor (beta chain) is drawn from a study of blood T cell repertoires in COVID-19. Study context: T cells, B-cell-depleted T cells, or PBMCs provided the cDNA or gDNA that served as material.

V lost 7 bases and J lost 0; bases outside the gene matches: 14. This CDR3 has 18 amino acids. Germline V lookup: CDR1 MDHEN, CDR2 SYDVKM. Only a few counts were recorded for this clone. The method was immunoSEQ multiplex PCR; TCRdb's version includes in-frame clones alone and lacks a portion of them. Of around 47,000 clones listed, about 86% are singletons. The chain combines TRBV28 with TRBJ1-5; 8 positions agree with TRBD1. The TCR was taken from a human donor in a cohort sampled during active COVID-19. The sample taken for sequencing was peripheral blood. The CDR3 nucleotides read TGTGCCAGCAACTACAGGGGGACCCCGGGCTATAGCAATCAGCCCCAGCATTTT. Protein: CASNYRGTPGYSNQPQHF.